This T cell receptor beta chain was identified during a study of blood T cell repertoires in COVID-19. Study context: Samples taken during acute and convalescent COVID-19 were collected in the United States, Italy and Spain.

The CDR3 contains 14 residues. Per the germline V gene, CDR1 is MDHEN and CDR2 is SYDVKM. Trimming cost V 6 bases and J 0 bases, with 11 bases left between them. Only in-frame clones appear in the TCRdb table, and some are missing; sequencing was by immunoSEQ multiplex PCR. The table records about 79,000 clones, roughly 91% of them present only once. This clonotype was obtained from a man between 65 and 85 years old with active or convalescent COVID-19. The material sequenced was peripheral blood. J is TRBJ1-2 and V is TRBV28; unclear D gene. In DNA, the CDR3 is TGTGCCAGCAGCCAACCCAGCGCTAACTATGGCTACACCTTC. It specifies CASSQPSANYGYTF.